Presented here are 7 T cell receptor beta chains from one specimen sequenced in a study of prognosis after radiotherapy for stage I lung cancer. Two-round multiplex PCR amplified TCR beta CDR3 from genomic DNA. The first PCR round targeted every TRBV and TRBJ gene with specific primers. One entry per CDR3 protein, called by TCRdb with MiXCR from the multiplex PCR reads. Of about 28,000 distinct CDR3 sequences in the sample, around 29% were seen once. The sequencing used PBMCs, collected before or after stereotactic body radiation therapy (not recorded which). All receptors derive from a donor aged 50 or older with non-small cell lung cancer.

This clonotype was recorded at least ten times. The chain couples TRBV6-5 to TRBJ1-3; TRBD1 matches at 8 bases. The germline V gene encodes CDR1 MNHEY and CDR2 SVGAGI. The CDR3 spans 17 residues. Trimming at V came to 3 bases and at J to 0 bases, leaving 7 bases not matched to a gene. For the CDR3, the DNA is TGTGCCAGCAGTTATGGGTCGGACAGGGCCTCTGGAAACACCATATATTTT. It is translated as CASSYGSDRASGNTIYF.

This clonotype came up many times. The V and J genes are TRBV25-1 and TRBJ1-5; 9 bases line up with TRBD1. With V trimmed by 5 bases and J by 4 bases, 6 bases remained unmatched. Germline CDR1 is MGHDK and CDR2 is SYGVNS. CDR3 size: 15 residues. This chain's CDR3 is CASSTGTGRNQPQHF. The CDR3 DNA is TGTGCCAGCAGTACTGGGACAGGGAGAAATCAGCCCCAGCATTTT.

About this clonotype itself: At one end the junction does not follow the germline gene, possibly because of a read error. The V gene is TRBV6-1, the J gene TRBJ2-6, with a possible D match to TRBD2 (7 bases). Germline CDR1 and CDR2: MNHNS and SASEGT. This CDR3 has 18 amino acids. The CDR3 nucleotides are TGCGCCAGCATCCCTTGGGGGGGCAGTACTTCTGGGGGCAACGTCCTGACTTTC. This encodes CASIPWGGSTSGGNVLTF.

This clonotype has a count of ten or more. This rearrangement joins TRBV4-1 to TRBJ2-1, with 10 bases fitting TRBD2. The CDR3 loop spans 15 amino acids. Trimming at V came to 4 bases and at J to 8 bases, leaving 8 bases not matched to a gene. Germline lookup yields CDR1 MGHRA and CDR2 YSYEKL. Here the CDR3 DNA reads TGCGCCAGCAGCCTAACGAGGACTAGCGGCGATGAGCAGTTCTTC. Translated, it gives CASSLTRTSGDEQFF.

This clonotype was seen at least ten times. The chain joins TRBV27 to TRBJ1-6; 9 positions agree with TRBD1. J was trimmed by 10 bases and V by 3 bases; bases with no gene match: 7. Looked up from germline, CDR1 is MNHEY and CDR2 is SMNVEV (reference sequence). The CDR3 consists of 15 residues. The CDR3 DNA reads as TGTGCCAGCAGTTTCTTCGGACAGGGGCGGTCACCCCTCCACTTT. It translates to CASSFFGQGRSPLHF.

This clonotype was detected ten times or more. The chain employs TRBV5-1 and TRBJ2-7, with TRBD1 matching 11 bases. The CDR3 sequence is 16 residues long. Trimming took 0 bases from V and 4 from J; bases not matched to a gene: 6. Germline V gene data show CDR1 as SGHRS and CDR2 as YFSETQ. The CDR3 nucleotides are TGCGCCAGCAGCTTGGTTTGGGACAGGGGGAGGTACGAGCAGTACTTC. Its protein product is CASSLVWDRGRYEQYF.

This clonotype was counted at least ten times. V is TRBV14 and J is TRBJ2-3; 9 positions match TRBD2. After removal of 4 bases from V and 7 bases from J, the junction contained 9 bases not matched to a gene. Per germline, CDR1 SGHDN and CDR2 FVKESK. The CDR3 totals 15 residues. Here the CDR3 DNA reads TGTGCCAGCAGCCCCGTAGCGGGGGTCCGGAATACGCAGTATTTT. Translating it yields CASSPVAGVRNTQYF.